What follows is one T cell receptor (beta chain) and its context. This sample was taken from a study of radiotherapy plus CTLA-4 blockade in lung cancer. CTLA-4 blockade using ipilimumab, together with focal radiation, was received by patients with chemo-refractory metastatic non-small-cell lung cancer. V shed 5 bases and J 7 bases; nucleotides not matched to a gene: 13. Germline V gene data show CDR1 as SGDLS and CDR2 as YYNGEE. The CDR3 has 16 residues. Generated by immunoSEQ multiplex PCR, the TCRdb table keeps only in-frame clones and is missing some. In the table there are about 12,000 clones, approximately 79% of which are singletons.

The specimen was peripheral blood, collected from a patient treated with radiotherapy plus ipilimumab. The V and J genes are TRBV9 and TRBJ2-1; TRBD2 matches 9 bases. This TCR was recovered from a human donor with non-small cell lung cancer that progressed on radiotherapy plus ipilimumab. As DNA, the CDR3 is TGTGCCAGCAGTGCGCTCGCGGCGGGGGGGCGAAATGAGCAGTTCTTC. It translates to CASSALAAGGRNEQFF.